This is a list of T cell receptor beta chains from one sample in a study of response to subunit inactivated influenza vaccine. Each CDR3 protein is one row after TCRdb ran MiXCR on the RT-PCR reads. The sample records hundreds of thousands of distinct CDR3 sequences, approximately 14% being singletons. The starting material was PBMCs from blood, obtained 12 days after vaccination. All receptors derive from a middle-aged man who received an inactivated influenza vaccine. Each CDR3 is given with its conserved first and last residue. Fields, in order: V gene, CDR3 protein.

>TRBV4-3
CASSQRGVYGYTF
>TRBV7-8
CASSPHRTSGRNRLFF
>TRBV5-1
CASRPTGLGLRSTDTQYF
>TRBV5-5
CASSLYPSGRENTGELFF
>TRBV7-9
CAISSRTAGGNIQYF
>TRBV5-1
CASSRGQGYNSPLHF
>TRBV20-1
CSAASGGSSYEQYF
>TRBV14
CASSRHPGTSVDNEQFF
>TRBV2
CAFCFFPSGRRDRTDTQYF
>TRBV7-3
CASSLSRMETQYF
>TRBV20-1
CSANTGQGDSYNEQFF
>TRBV5-1
CASTRDRYNEQFF
>TRBV29-1
CSALDSGETQYF
>TRBV12-3/TRBV12-4
CASTPRGLGGTGELFF
>TRBV11-1
CASSSVVRRTQRSDTQYF
>TRBV6-1
CASTPGNSGANVLTF
>TRBV15
CATRKAYGDSETQYF
>TRBV7-2
CASSEDTPSTYEQYF
>TRBV6-5
CASSSTGGVQPQHF
>TRBV3-1
CASSFTGPGNTIYF
>TRBV9
CASSADVGALGTEAFF
>TRBV29-1
CSAAVGSGNTIYF
>TRBV7-8
CASSLMGYSNQPQHF